This T cell receptor (beta chain) was recorded in a study of beta chain features in type 1 diabetes. CD4+ cells of the naive, central memory, regulatory and stem cell-like memory types were sorted via CD45RO/CCR7/CD25/CD127/CD95/CD27. Germline V gene data show CDR1 as SGHTA and CDR2 as FQGNSA. V lost 2 bases, J lost 5 bases, and 14 bases lay in between. The CDR3 runs to 15 residues. Sequenced material consisted of expressed TCRB transcripts (all of the isolated RNA was reverse transcribed). Measured with immunoSEQ multiplex PCR; TCRdb has only the in-frame clones, and not every one. The sample lists over 120,000 clones, over 9.5% occurring once. This clone was detected a few times.

Sequenced material: naive CD4+ T cells from blood. The V and J genes are TRBV7-2 and TRBJ2-3; D call uncertain. The sequence derives from a man aged 18-30 years in good health. CDR3 sequence: CASSLIPSRQDTQYF. In nucleotides, the CDR3 is TGTGCCAGCAGCTTAATTCCCAGCAGACAAGATACGCAGTATTTT.